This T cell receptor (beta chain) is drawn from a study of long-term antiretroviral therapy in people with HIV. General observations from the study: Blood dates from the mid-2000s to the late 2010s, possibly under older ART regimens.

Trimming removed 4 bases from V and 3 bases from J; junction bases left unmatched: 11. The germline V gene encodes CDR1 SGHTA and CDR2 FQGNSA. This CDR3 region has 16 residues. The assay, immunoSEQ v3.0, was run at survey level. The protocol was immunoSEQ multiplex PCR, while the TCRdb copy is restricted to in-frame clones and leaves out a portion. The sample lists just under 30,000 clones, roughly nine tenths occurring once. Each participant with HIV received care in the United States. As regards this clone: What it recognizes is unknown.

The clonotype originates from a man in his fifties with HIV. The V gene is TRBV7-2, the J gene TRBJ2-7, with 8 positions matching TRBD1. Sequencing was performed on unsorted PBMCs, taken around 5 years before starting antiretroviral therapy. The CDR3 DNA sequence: TGTGCCAGCAGCTCCGGACAGGGTGGGGCTGGCTACGAGCAGTACTTC. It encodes CASSSGQGGAGYEQYF. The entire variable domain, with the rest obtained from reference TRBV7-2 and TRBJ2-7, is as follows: GAGVSQSPSNKVTEKGKDVELRCDPISGHTALYWYRQSLGQGLEFLIYFQGNSAPDKSGLPSDRFSAERTGGSVSTLTIQRTQQEDSAVYLCASSSGQGGAGYEQYFGPGTRLTVT.